The T cell receptor beta chain under discussion was sequenced for a study of T cell repertoires in cytomegalovirus infection. General study points: Cumulated frequencies of public TCR beta families served to identify carriers of CMV plus the relevant HLA. In two of eight donors, the top clonotype was HLA-C-restricted CMV-specific.

TCRdb ran MiXCR on the reads and lists one entry per CDR3 protein. Found here are approximately 500,000 distinct CDR3 sequences, about 15% of them singletons; the top ten hold more than 20%. With V trimmed by 2 bases and J by 5 bases, 15 bases remained unmatched. CDR3 length: 16 amino acids. Germline values: CDR1 SQVTM, CDR2 ANQGSEA. Regarding this clonotype: Antigen unknown.

The sample was CD8+ T cells from PBMCs. The sequence was obtained from a human donor in good health (CMV status not recorded). Some clones in this sample may be carry-over from other donors' samples. The chain links TRBV29-1 to TRBJ2-7; the match to TRBD1 covers 7 bases. CDR3 DNA sequence: TGCAGCGTTGAAAAAACGTATTTGTCAGGGGGTAACGAGCAGTACTTC. Amino acids: CSVEKTYLSGGNEQYF.